This TCR beta chain was sequenced in a study of blood T cell repertoires in COVID-19. Looking at the study overall: The cDNA or gDNA used as material had been derived from T cells, B-cell-depleted T cells, or PBMCs.

Trimming left V 5 bases short and J 3 bases short, with 14 bases between. CDR3 length: 15 amino acids. Germline-derived CDR1 and CDR2 are SEHNR and FQNEAQ (reference sequence). As processed by the authors: Amplification with reference gene primers provided the estimates of nucleated cell counts. Some clones are missing from TCRdb's copy, which holds only in-frame ones; the method was immunoSEQ multiplex PCR. V, J and clone size derive from that table, while D and trimming were established from the DNA sequence. The repertoire holds fewer than 300,000 clones, 86% seen once, with around 10% in the top ten.

Material: peripheral blood. This receptor was taken from a man aged 35 to 55 who had recovered from COVID-19. V gene TRBV7-9 combines with J gene TRBJ1-5; possible D gene TRBD1, 6 bases. The CDR3 nucleotides are TGTGCCAGCAGCCCATGGCAGGGGCCCAATCAGCCCCAGCATTTT. This sequence encodes CASSPWQGPNQPQHF. The full variable domain, its missing parts supplied by reference TRBV7-9 and TRBJ1-5, is DTGVSQNPRHKITKRGQNVTFRCDPISEHNRLYWYRQTLGQGPEFLTYFQNEAQLEKSRLLSDRFSAERPKGSFSTLEIQRTEQGDSAMYLCASSPWQGPNQPQHFGDGTRLSIL.